This passage covers 21 T cell receptor beta chains from one sample sequenced in a study of T cell responses to AZD1222 COVID-19 vaccine. Assay: immunoSEQ multiplex PCR; the TCRdb copy retains only in-frame clones and omits some. The sample has about 140,000 clones, just under 95% seen once. This specimen was peripheral blood, taken on day 0 of AZD1222 vaccination. The receptors shown here come from an adult in good health.

This clone was seen a single time. The chain joins TRBV28 to TRBJ2-1; the match to TRBD1 covers 10 bases. After removal of 8 bases from V and 4 bases from J, the junction contained 5 bases not matched to a gene. The CDR3 length is 14 residues. Germline assignment: CDR1 MDHEN and CDR2 SYDVKM. The DNA of the CDR3 is TGTGCCAGCTTGACAGGGGGCACGTACAATGAGCAGTTCTTC. This sequence encodes CASLTGGTYNEQFF.

In this sample, this clone turned up many times. J is TRBJ1-5 and V is TRBV18; D gene unclear. In germline, CDR1 is KGHSH, CDR2 LQKENI. This CDR3 has 14 residues. Trimming removed 0 bases from V and 3 bases from J, with 6 bases in between. The CDR3 loop reads CASSPPPANQPQHF. DNA for the CDR3: TGTGCCAGCTCACCACCGCCAGCCAATCAGCCCCAGCATTTT.

The chain links TRBV6-1 to TRBJ2-1, with TRBD2 identical over 13 bases. The CDR3 runs to 14 residues. The V segment lost 2 bases and the J segment 10 bases; nucleotides outside the gene matches: 2. Per germline, CDR1 MNHNS and CDR2 SASEGT. DNA for the CDR3: TGTGCCAGCAGTGAAACACTAGCGGGAGGGGAGCAGTTCTTC. This codes for CASSETLAGGEQFF.

V and J are TRBV21-1 and TRBJ2-3; the table assigns TRBD1, which was not confirmed against the DNA. TRBV21-1 has pseudogene status. The CDR3 totals 15 residues. This CDR3 is CASSNCQGATDTQYF. The CDR3 DNA reads as TGTGCCAGCAGCAATTGTCAAGGGGCCACAGATACGCAGTATTTT.

This chain links TRBV6-5 with TRBJ1-4; TRBD1 might be the D (6 bases). The length of the CDR3 is 14 residues. V dropped 6 bases and J dropped 5 bases, with 13 bases sitting between them. Germline-derived CDR1 and CDR2 are MNHEY and SVGAGI. This CDR3 reads CASSGQNKNEKLFF. CDR3 sequence (DNA): TGTGCCAGCAGCGGACAGAACAAAAATGAAAAACTGTTTTTT.

The chain uses TRBV27 and TRBJ2-3, with D unclear. The germline V gene has CDR1 MNHEY and CDR2 SMNVEV (reference sequence). The ends were cut back, 3 bases at V and 0 bases at J, with 19 bases in the middle. The CDR3 is made up of 18 amino acids. The DNA for the CDR3 is TGTGCCAGCAGTTTTATTATAGACTTCAGGTCTAGCACAGATACGCAGTATTTT. Amino acids: CASSFIIDFRSSTDTQYF.

This chain links TRBV3-1 (or the pseudogene TRBV3-2) with TRBJ2-5; 9 bases are a match to TRBD1. J lost 5 bases, V lost 0 bases, and 10 bases had no gene match. CDR1 is LGHDT, CDR2 YNNKEL, per germline (reference sequence). This CDR3 comprises 17 residues. Here the CDR3 DNA reads TGTGCCAGCAGCCAAGATCTCTTGGGACAGGGTCGGGAGACCCAGTACTTC. It yields the protein CASSQDLLGQGRETQYF.

The V gene is TRBV28, the J gene TRBJ1-1; TRBD1 aligns across 8 bases. The junction had 11 bases not matched to a gene; V was cut back by 3 bases and J by 5 bases. There are 16 residues in the CDR3. The germline V gene encodes CDR1 MDHEN and CDR2 SYDVKM. CDR3 sequence (DNA): TGTGCCAGCAGTTTTCTCGGACAGGGACGGAGGACTGAAGCTTTCTTT. Translation gives CASSFLGQGRRTEAFF.

This chain uses TRBV11-2 with TRBJ2-5, with TRBD2 as a possible D gene (5 bases). CDR3 length: 13 residues. The V and J ends lost 0 bases and 7 bases respectively, with 9 bases between them. Germline V CDR1 and CDR2: SGHAT, FQNNGV. The CDR3 loop reads CASSLDVRGTQYF. In DNA form, the CDR3 reads TGTGCCAGCAGCTTAGATGTACGGGGGACCCAGTACTTC.

The chain carries TRBV11-3 and TRBJ2-2; no definite D call. Trimming cost V 3 bases and J 7 bases, with 12 bases left between them. The length of the CDR3 is 14 residues. The V gene's germline CDR1 is SGHNT and CDR2 YENEEA. CDR3 coding DNA: TGTGCCAGCAGCTTCAGCCGATCCAGCGGGGAGCTGTTTTTT. Its translation is CASSFSRSSGELFF.

The V and J genes are TRBV11-3 and TRBJ2-1; the D is unclear. CDR1 and CDR2 from the germline V gene are SGHNT and YENEEA. Trimming removed 1 base from V and 10 bases from J, with 11 bases in between. The CDR3 spans 13 residues. CDR3 coding DNA: TGTGCCAGCAGCTTAGGAAGTCGCAACGAGCAGTTCTTC. The encoded protein is CASSLGSRNEQFF.

V is TRBV4-1 and J is TRBJ2-1, with 14 positions matching TRBD2. In germline, CDR1 is MGHRA, CDR2 YSYEKL. The CDR3 runs to 16 residues. V trimming: 3 bases; J trimming: 3 bases; junction bases outside the gene matches: 1. The CDR3 bases are TGCGCCAGCAGCCAGACTAGCGGGAGGGACTACAATGAGCAGTTCTTC. Protein: CASSQTSGRDYNEQFF.

The chain recombines TRBV7-9 with TRBJ2-1; no clear D gene. V lost 1 base and J lost 3, with 10 bases in between. Germline values: CDR1 SEHNR, CDR2 FQNEAQ (reference sequence). The CDR3 is 15 residues long. The CDR3 nucleotides read TGTGCCAGCAGCTTAGTAATCGGCAGCTACAATGAGCAGTTCTTC. It specifies CASSLVIGSYNEQFF. The complete variable domain, with remaining parts taken from reference TRBV7-9 and TRBJ2-1, reads DTGVSQNPRHKITKRGQNVTFRCDPISEHNRLYWYRQTLGQGPEFLTYFQNEAQLEKSRLLSDRFSAERPKGSFSTLEIQRTEQGDSAMYLCASSLVIGSYNEQFFGPGTRLTVL.

The rearrangement joins TRBV18 to TRBJ2-7; 7 nucleotides align to TRBD1. Germline CDR1 KGHSH, CDR2 LQKENI. V lost 7 bases to trimming and J lost 2 bases; unmatched junction nucleotides: 11. The CDR3 totals 15 residues. CDR3 protein: CASFNTGTEAYEQYF. CDR3 in DNA: TGTGCCAGCTTCAATACCGGGACAGAAGCCTACGAGCAGTACTTC.

This clone was detected a few times. The rearrangement uses TRBV19 and TRBJ1-5; 8 bases fit TRBD1. This CDR3 region has 16 residues. Germline-derived CDR1 and CDR2 are LNHDA and SQIVND (reference sequence). V shed 6 bases, J shed 10 bases, and the junction held 17 bases outside the gene matches. Here the CDR3 reads CASSLFTGQGVGPQHF. CDR3 nucleotides: TGTGCCAGTAGCCTTTTTACCGGACAGGGAGTAGGACCCCAGCATTTT.

This clone was counted once. J is TRBJ2-4 and V is TRBV6-6, with D tentatively TRBD1 (8 bases). The length of the CDR3 is 17 residues. The V gene lost 5 bases and the J gene lost 0 bases, with 17 bases spanning the gap. Germline loops: CDR1 MNHNY, CDR2 SVGAGI (reference sequence). The CDR3: CASSPTGGGQAKNIQYF. The CDR3 DNA reads TGTGCCAGCAGTCCCACAGGGGGGGGGCAAGCCAAAAACATTCAGTACTTC.

CDR3 loop: CASSLDSREAFEQYF. DNA of the CDR3: TGTGCCAGCAGCTTAGATAGCAGGGAGGCGTTCGAGCAGTACTTC. The genes are TRBV11-2 and TRBJ2-7; perhaps TRBD2 as D (6 bases). Between the trimmed V and J ends, which lost 0 bases and 6 bases, there was a span of 15 bases. CDR3 length: 15 residues. Looked up from germline, CDR1 is SGHAT and CDR2 is FQNNGV.

V is TRBV7-9 and J is TRBJ1-6, with TRBD1 matching 10 bases. The junction had 4 bases not matched to a gene; V was cut back by 4 bases and J by 7 bases. CDR3 size: 15 residues. Germline V gives CDR1 SEHNR, CDR2 FQNEAQ (reference sequence). CDR3 protein: CASSYRTGGNSPLHF. The CDR3 DNA reads as TGTGCCAGCAGCTATAGGACAGGGGGAAATTCACCCCTCCACTTT.

V usage is TRBV11-2 and J usage is TRBJ1-2, with D hard to call. The CDR3 loop spans 15 amino acids. Trimming cost V 0 bases and J 4 bases, with 12 bases left between them. Germline CDR1 reads SGHAT; CDR2 reads FQNNGV. The CDR3 protein is CASSLDQGRTYGYTF. CDR3 coding DNA: TGTGCCAGCAGCTTAGATCAAGGCAGAACCTATGGCTACACCTTC. Based on the CDR3 plus reference TRBV11-2 and TRBJ1-2, the full variable domain is EAGVAQSPRYKIIEKRQSVAFWCNPISGHATLYWYQQILGQGPKLLIQFQNNGVVDDSQLPKDRFSAERLKGVDSTLKIQPAKLEDSAVYLCASSLDQGRTYGYTFGSGTRLTVV.

This chain links TRBV2 with TRBJ2-5; 12 nucleotides line up with TRBD2. This CDR3 has 15 residues. J gave up 7 bases and V 2 bases, and 5 bases lay outside the gene matches. Germline CDR1 reads SNHLY; CDR2 reads FYNNEI. CDR3 bases: TGTGCCAGCAGTGAACTAGCGGGGGGGTTGGGGACCCAGTACTTC. Its translation is CASSELAGGLGTQYF.

The chain employs TRBV15 and TRBJ1-5, with D possibly being TRBD1 (5 bases). The CDR3 is made up of 15 amino acids. V was cut by 5 bases and J by 2 bases, with 13 bases left in between. CDR1 and CDR2 from the germline V gene are LNHNV and YYDKDF (reference sequence). The CDR3 DNA reads as TGTGCCACCAGCGCCCAGGGTTTAGGCAATCAGCCCCAGCATTTT. This translates into CATSAQGLGNQPQHF.